What follows are 23 T cell receptor beta chains derived from one specimen sequenced in a study of blood T cell repertoires in COVID-19. The protocol was immunoSEQ multiplex PCR, while the TCRdb copy is restricted to in-frame clones and leaves out a portion. This sample has roughly 250,000 clones, with over 65% found just once. The sequencing sample was made of peripheral blood. The receptors were sampled from a woman older than 75 with acute or convalescent COVID-19.

This clone showed up just a few times. The gene calls are TRBV18 and TRBJ2-7; no definite D call. CDR3 length: 15 amino acids. Germline values: CDR1 KGHSH, CDR2 LQKENI. Trimming removed 1 base from V and 1 base from J, with 11 bases in between. CDR3 residues: CASSPQRTVSYEQYF. In DNA form, the CDR3 reads TGTGCCAGCTCACCACAACGAACGGTTTCCTACGAGCAGTACTTC.

This clone was observed a handful of times. The chain joins TRBV5-1 to TRBJ1-1; 8 nucleotides align to TRBD1. CDR1 is SGHRS, CDR2 YFSETQ, per germline. The V gene end was trimmed by 7 bases and the J gene end by 2 bases; junction bases not matched to a gene: 7. The CDR3 has 14 residues. CDR3 region: CASWFGTGNTEAFF. In nucleotides, the CDR3 is TGCGCCAGCTGGTTTGGGACAGGCAACACTGAAGCTTTCTTT. The entire variable domain, with the rest obtained from reference TRBV5-1 and TRBJ1-1, is as follows: KAGVTQTPRYLIKTRGQQVTLSCSPISGHRSVSWYQQTPGQGLQFLFEYFSETQRNKGNFPGRFSGRQFSNSRSEMNVSTLELGDSALYLCASWFGTGNTEAFFGQGTRLTVV.

This chain links TRBV5-1 with TRBJ2-2; 9 nucleotides align to TRBD1. The CDR3 length is 14 residues. J was trimmed by 6 bases and V by 4 bases; bases with no gene match: 4. The germline V gene has CDR1 SGHRS and CDR2 YFSETQ. The DNA for the CDR3 is TGCGCCAGCAGCCAGGACAGGGGTGCCGGGGAGCTGTTTTTT. Amino acids: CASSQDRGAGELFF.

This clone showed up just a few times. V is TRBV10-1 and J is TRBJ1-2, with D unresolved. Trimming took 2 bases from V and 5 from J, leaving 9 bases between them. Germline-derived CDR1 and CDR2 are WNHNN and SYGVQD (reference sequence). The CDR3 has 13 amino acids. The CDR3 protein is CASSEVQTYGYTF. The CDR3, as DNA: TGCGCCAGCAGTGAGGTACAAACGTATGGCTACACCTTC.

The chain carries TRBV5-4 and TRBJ2-4; D may be TRBD2 (6 bases). The CDR3 is 17 residues long. Trimming left V 2 bases short and J 0 bases short, with 15 bases between. Germline-derived CDR1 and CDR2 are SGHNT and YYREEE (reference sequence). The CDR3, as DNA: TGTGCCAGCAGCTTAAACCAGGGAGCGGGAGCCAAAAACATTCAGTACTTC. This encodes CASSLNQGAGAKNIQYF.

This clone was picked up a small number of times. The chain links TRBV29-1 to TRBJ2-7, with a tentative D call TRBD1 (6 bases). The germline CDR1 and CDR2 sequences are SQVTM and ANQGSEA. The CDR3 has 15 residues. Trimming left V 4 bases short and J 5 bases short, with 21 bases between. CDR3 nucleotides: TGCAGCGTTGCTACCGGGACACGATTTGCCGACGAGCAGTACTTC. This encodes CSVATGTRFADEQYF.

The CDR3 loop reads CASSFNVPLDRNSPLHF. DNA for the CDR3: TGCGCCAGCAGCTTCAATGTCCCACTGGACAGAAATTCACCCCTCCACTTT. The chain couples TRBV4-1 to TRBJ1-6; the D gene is possibly TRBD1 (6 bases). CDR1 is MGHRA and CDR2 is YSYEKL in the germline V gene. There are 17 residues in the CDR3. V was pared by 5 bases and J by 7 bases, with 21 bases between.

V and J are TRBV11-2 and TRBJ1-4; D is perhaps TRBD1 (6 bases). The CDR3 runs to 12 residues. The germline V gene has CDR1 SGHAT and CDR2 FQNNGV. V was trimmed by 1 base and J by 11 bases, leaving 8 bases between them. The CDR3 DNA is TGTGCCAGCAGCTTAGGGCAGGGGAAACTGTTTTTT. It is translated as CASSLGQGKLFF.

This rearrangement joins TRBV19 to TRBJ1-2; 8 bases match TRBD1. Germline assignment: CDR1 LNHDA and CDR2 SQIVND (reference sequence). The V gene end was trimmed by 5 bases and the J gene end by 4 bases; junction bases not matched to a gene: 18. The CDR3 contains 18 residues. CDR3: CASSSSGTGVGIGYGYTF. The CDR3 coding sequence is TGTGCCAGTAGTTCTTCCGGGACAGGCGTAGGAATCGGCTATGGCTACACCTTC.

This clone was recorded only once. This sequence joins TRBV18 and TRBJ2-7; 9 bases are a match to TRBD1. Germline CDR1 and CDR2: KGHSH and LQKENI. The CDR3 totals 14 residues. V shed 5 bases, J shed 2 bases, and the junction held 4 bases outside the gene matches. The DNA for the CDR3 is TGTGCCAGCTCAGCGGACAGGGGACCCTACGAGCAGTACTTC. It translates to CASSADRGPYEQYF.

Worth noting for this clone: Other DNA variants within this sample encode the same CDR3. J is TRBJ1-6 and V is TRBV7-2, with TRBD1 matching 9 bases. Germline CDR1 and CDR2: SGHTA and FQGNSA. With 3 bases clipped from V and 10 bases from J, the junction kept 4 bases outside the gene matches. This CDR3 spans 14 amino acids. CDR3 residues: CASSLDRGNSPLHF. The CDR3 DNA is TGTGCCAGCAGCTTGGACAGGGGAAACTCACCCCTCCACTTT.

This chain links TRBV6-1 with TRBJ1-6; D ambiguous. Germline V gene lookup returns CDR1 MNHNS and CDR2 SASEGT. This CDR3 contains 11 residues. Trimming shortened V by 4 bases and J by 14 bases, and 9 bases separated the two germline ends. The CDR3 reads CASSVAQTLHF. The DNA of the CDR3 is TGTGCCAGCAGTGTAGCCCAGACCCTCCACTTT.

Notes on this clone: Other DNA sequences in this specimen translate into the identical CDR3. J is TRBJ1-2 and V is TRBV5-1; TRBD1 matches 8 bases. This CDR3 comprises 14 residues. J lost 2 bases, V lost 3 bases, and 3 bases had no gene match. The germline CDR1 and CDR2 sequences are SGHRS and YFSETQ. The CDR3 coding sequence is TGCGCCAGCAGCTCTGGACAGGGCAACTATGGCTACACCTTC. Translating gives CASSSGQGNYGYTF.

This clone was counted only a few times. The chain has TRBV5-1 and TRBJ2-5; 12 bases map to TRBD2. Germline V gene data show CDR1 as SGHRS and CDR2 as YFSETQ. The CDR3 length is 16 residues. V was pared by 0 bases and J by 1 base, with 1 base of the junction left unmatched. This chain's CDR3 is CASSLGTSGAQETQYF. Here the CDR3 DNA reads TGCGCCAGCAGCTTGGGGACTAGCGGGGCCCAAGAGACCCAGTACTTC.

The rearrangement links TRBV28 to TRBJ1-2; the match to TRBD1 covers 8 bases. In germline, CDR1 is MDHEN, CDR2 SYDVKM. V lost 7 bases and J lost 3; bases outside the gene matches: 19. This CDR3 is built from 18 residues. This CDR3 is CASKLPWGQAKKDYGYTF. The DNA of the CDR3 is TGTGCCAGCAAACTACCCTGGGGACAGGCTAAGAAAGACTATGGCTACACCTTC.

V is TRBV4-3 and J is TRBJ1-2, with D perhaps matching TRBD1 (5 bases). Deletions cut 0 bases from V and 5 bases from J, with 13 bases between. The germline gives CDR1 LGHNA, CDR2 YSLEER. The CDR3 spans 15 residues. The CDR3: CASSQDLRQIYGYTF. In nucleotides, the CDR3 is TGCGCCAGCAGCCAAGATCTAAGACAGATTTATGGCTACACCTTC.

This sequence joins TRBV11-2 and TRBJ2-4; the D gene is possibly TRBD1 (7 bases). CDR1 is SGHAT and CDR2 is FQNNGV in the germline V gene. This CDR3 has 13 amino acids. Trimming removed 5 bases at V and 6 bases at J, with 11 bases between. In nucleotides, the CDR3 is TGTGCCAGCAGCCCTCAGGGGGGAAACATTCAGTACTTC. Translation: CASSPQGGNIQYF.

The chain links TRBV7-9 to TRBJ1-4; possible D gene TRBD1, 5 bases. Germline V CDR1 and CDR2: SEHNR, FQNEAQ (reference sequence). The CDR3 sequence is 14 residues long. Deletions cut 2 bases from V and 5 bases from J, with 9 bases between. The CDR3 region is CASSLSQANEKLFF. CDR3 nucleotide sequence: TGTGCCAGCAGCTTATCACAGGCGAATGAAAAACTGTTTTTT.

The V call is TRBV6-5, the J call TRBJ2-5; a possible D gene is TRBD1 (5 bases). The CDR3 runs 16 residues. Trimming took 0 bases from V and 5 from J, leaving 16 bases between them. The V gene's germline CDR1 is MNHEY and CDR2 SVGAGI. Written as DNA, the CDR3 is TGTGCCAGCAGTTACTCGAACAGCCCAAAGGGGGAGACCCAGTACTTC. Its translation is CASSYSNSPKGETQYF.

The count of this clone is one. The chain couples TRBV19 to TRBJ1-5; a weak D match, TRBD1 (5 bases). Deletions cut 2 bases from V and 7 bases from J, with 15 bases between. The CDR3 is 15 amino acids. Germline V gives CDR1 LNHDA, CDR2 SQIVND (reference sequence). The CDR3 spells CASSIRRGLGQPQHF. CDR3 coding DNA: TGTGCCAGTAGTATACGGAGGGGACTTGGACAGCCCCAGCATTTT.

This chain links TRBV19 with TRBJ2-2; D is uncertain. Germline V lookup: CDR1 LNHDA, CDR2 SQIVND (reference sequence). V lost 1 base and J 0 bases, leaving 9 bases between the germline ends. The CDR3 extends over 16 amino acids. The CDR3 nucleotides read TGTGCCAGTAGTATAGTTGGCAGGACGAACACCGGGGAGCTGTTTTTT. It is translated as CASSIVGRTNTGELFF.

The J gene is TRBJ2-3, the V gene TRBV5-4, with 15 positions matching TRBD2. CDR1 is SGHNT and CDR2 is YYREEE in the germline V gene (reference sequence). Losses at the gene ends were 4 bases for V and 0 bases for J; bases not matched to a gene: 6. The CDR3 contains 18 residues. In DNA form, the CDR3 reads TGTGCCAGCAGCCTCGGGACTAGCGGGAGGAAAAGCACAGATACGCAGTATTTT. Encoded protein: CASSLGTSGRKSTDTQYF.

The CDR3 coding sequence is TGTGCCAGCAGTTTTGACAGGGGGCTGGATTCACCCCTCCACTTT. It is translated as CASSFDRGLDSPLHF. The chain employs TRBV27 and TRBJ1-6; 10 nucleotides align to TRBD1. This CDR3 has 15 residues. Germline CDR1 is MNHEY and CDR2 is SMNVEV (reference sequence). Trimming removed 3 bases from V and 8 bases from J; junction bases left unmatched: 4.